The clone carrying this TCR beta chain occurred many times. Its antigen is undetermined. In TCRdb, the RACE reads were re-called with MiXCR into one record per CDR3 protein. This sample has about 84,000 distinct CDR3 sequences, with 10% to 12% found just once. Per the germline V gene, CDR1 is MDHEN and CDR2 is SYDVKM. Trimming cost V 7 bases and J 4 bases, with 14 bases left between them. The CDR3 has 15 residues. This specimen comes from a study of human T cells and chemical hapten exposure. As for the study in general: On roughly 2 cm by roughly 2 cm of upper inner arm skin, sensitization was performed with 2% DPC. Findings of the study overall: Having alopecia, donors may respond immunologically unlike healthy people.

This sample's time point: patch test 3, about 24 weeks after DPC sensitization. Treatment reported: therapeutic diphenylcyclopropenone sensitization with weekly scalp DPC. The genes are TRBV28 and TRBJ1-6; D remains unclear. Sequenced material: whole blood, taken in connection with sensitization to the hapten diphenylcyclopropenone (DPC). The receptor's source is a woman aged 50 to 60 with alopecia areata. Some clones in this sample may be carry-over from other donors' samples. CDR3 bases: TGTGCCAGCATTCGCGCAGGCTCTTATAATTCACCCCTCCACTTT. It codes for CASIRAGSYNSPLHF. Variable domain in full (rest from reference TRBV28 and TRBJ1-6): DVKVTQSSRYLVKRTGEKVFLECVQDMDHENMFWYRQDPGLGLRLIYFSYDVKMKEKGDIPEGYSVSREKKERFSLILESASTNQTSMYLCASIRAGSYNSPLHFGNGTRLTVT.